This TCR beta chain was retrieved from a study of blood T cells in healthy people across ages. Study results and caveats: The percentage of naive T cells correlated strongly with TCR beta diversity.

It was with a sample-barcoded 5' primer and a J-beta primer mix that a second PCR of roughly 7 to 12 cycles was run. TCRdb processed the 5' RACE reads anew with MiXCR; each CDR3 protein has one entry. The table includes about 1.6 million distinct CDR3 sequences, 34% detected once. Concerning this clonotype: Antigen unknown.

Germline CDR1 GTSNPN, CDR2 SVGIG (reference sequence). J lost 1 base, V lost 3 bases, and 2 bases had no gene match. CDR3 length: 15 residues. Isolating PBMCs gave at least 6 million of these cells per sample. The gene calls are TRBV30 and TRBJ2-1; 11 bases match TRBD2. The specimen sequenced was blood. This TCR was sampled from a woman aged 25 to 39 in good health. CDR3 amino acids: CAWSASGRSYNEQFF. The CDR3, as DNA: TGTGCCTGGAGCGCTAGCGGGAGGTCCTACAATGAGCAGTTCTTC.